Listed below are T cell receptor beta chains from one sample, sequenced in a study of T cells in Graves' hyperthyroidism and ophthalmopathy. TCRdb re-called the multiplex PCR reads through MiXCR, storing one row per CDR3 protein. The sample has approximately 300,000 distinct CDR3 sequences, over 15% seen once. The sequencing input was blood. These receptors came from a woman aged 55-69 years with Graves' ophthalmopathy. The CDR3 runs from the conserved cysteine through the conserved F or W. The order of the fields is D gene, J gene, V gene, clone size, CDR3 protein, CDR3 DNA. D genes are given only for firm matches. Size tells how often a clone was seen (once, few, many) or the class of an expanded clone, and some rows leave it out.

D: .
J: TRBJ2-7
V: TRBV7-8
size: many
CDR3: CASSTQVLSSYEQYF
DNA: TGTGCCAGCAGCACACAGGTTCTAAGCTCCTACGAGCAGTACTTC

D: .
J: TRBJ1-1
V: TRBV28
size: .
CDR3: CASSFAPGEAFF
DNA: TGTGCCAGCAGTTTCGCCCCGGGTGAAGCTTTCTTT

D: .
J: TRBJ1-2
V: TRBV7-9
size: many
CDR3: CASSLGGGNNYGYTF
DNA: TGTGCCAGCAGCTTAGGTGGGGGAAATAACTATGGCTACACCTTC

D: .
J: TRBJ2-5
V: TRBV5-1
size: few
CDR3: CASSSRAITTDTQETQYF
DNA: TGCGCCAGCAGCTCCCGGGCGATCACGACAGACACACAAGAGACCCAGTACTTC

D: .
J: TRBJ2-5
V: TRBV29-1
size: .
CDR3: CSVVGVFSAGTQYF
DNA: TGCAGCGTCGTCGGGGTCTTCTCGGCGGGGACCCAGTACTTC

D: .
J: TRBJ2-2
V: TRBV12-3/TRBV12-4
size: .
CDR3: CASSPVGPPVPGELFF
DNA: TGTGCCAGCAGCCCTGTGGGCCCACCCGTCCCCGGGGAGCTGTTTTTT

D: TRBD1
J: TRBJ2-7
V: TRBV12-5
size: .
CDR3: CASGIGTGGDYEQYF
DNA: TGTGCTAGTGGTATAGGGACAGGGGGGGACTACGAGCAGTACTTC

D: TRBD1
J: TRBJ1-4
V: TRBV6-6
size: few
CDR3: CASSYRGQGSDEKLFF
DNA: TGTGCCAGCAGTTACCGGGGACAGGGCTCCGATGAAAAACTGTTTTTT

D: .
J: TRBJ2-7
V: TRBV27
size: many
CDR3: CASRVTSRSSYEQYF
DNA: TGTGCCAGCAGGGTTACTAGCCGAAGCTCCTACGAGCAGTACTTC

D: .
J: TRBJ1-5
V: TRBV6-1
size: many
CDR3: CASSGTSSRGNQPQHF
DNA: TGTGCCAGCAGTGGTACATCCTCTCGGGGCAATCAGCCCCAGCATTTT

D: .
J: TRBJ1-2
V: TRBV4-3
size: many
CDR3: CASSLGDYGYTF
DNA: TGTGCCAGCAGCTTGGGGGACTATGGCTACACCTTC

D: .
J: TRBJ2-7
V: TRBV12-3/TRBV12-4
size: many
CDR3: CASSSWTYEQYF
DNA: TGTGCCAGCAGTTCTTGGACGTACGAGCAGTACTTC

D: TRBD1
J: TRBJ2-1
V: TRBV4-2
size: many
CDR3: CASSRQTDRDGEQFF
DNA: TGTGCCAGCAGCCGCCAAACTGACAGGGACGGGGAGCAGTTCTTC

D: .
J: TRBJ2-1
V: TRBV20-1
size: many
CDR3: CSALGGSSYNEQFF
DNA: TGCAGTGCTCTAGGGGGTTCCTCCTACAATGAGCAGTTCTTC

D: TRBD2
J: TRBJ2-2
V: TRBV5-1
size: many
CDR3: CASSLAAGHTGELFF
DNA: TGCGCCAGCAGCTTGGCAGCGGGGCACACCGGGGAGCTGTTTTTT

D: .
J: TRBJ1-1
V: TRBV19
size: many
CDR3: CASRKPGLNTEAFF
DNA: TGTGCCAGTAGGAAGCCAGGACTAAACACTGAAGCTTTCTTT

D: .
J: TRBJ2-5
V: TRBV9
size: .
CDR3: CASSVEETQYF
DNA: TGTGCCAGCAGCGTAGAAGAGACCCAGTACTTC

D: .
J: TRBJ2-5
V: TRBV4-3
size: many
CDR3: CASSQDRQTLQYF
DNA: TGCGCCAGCAGCCAAGATAGGCAGACACTCCAGTACTTC

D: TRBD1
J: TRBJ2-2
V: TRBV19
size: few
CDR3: CASSIRRDREFTGELFF
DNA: TGTGCCAGTAGTATAAGGAGGGACAGGGAGTTTACCGGGGAGCTGTTTTTT

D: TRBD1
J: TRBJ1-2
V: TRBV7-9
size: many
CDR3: CASSLPGQGALYGYTF
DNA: TGTGCCAGCAGCCTACCGGGACAGGGTGCTCTCTATGGCTACACCTTC

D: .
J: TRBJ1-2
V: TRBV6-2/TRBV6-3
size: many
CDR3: CASSYEGDRYTF
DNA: TGTGCCAGCAGTTATGAGGGGGATCGCTACACCTTC

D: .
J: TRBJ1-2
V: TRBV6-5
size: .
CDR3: CASSYGLGYTF
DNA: TGTGCCAGCAGTTACGGGCTAGGCTACACCTTC

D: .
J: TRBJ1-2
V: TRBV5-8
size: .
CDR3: CASSPGEGYGYTF
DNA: TGTGCCAGCAGCCCTGGGGAGGGGTATGGCTACACCTTC

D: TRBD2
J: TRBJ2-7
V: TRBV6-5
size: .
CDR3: CASSYKASGYEQYF
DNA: TGTGCCAGCAGTTACAAGGCTAGCGGTTACGAGCAGTACTTC

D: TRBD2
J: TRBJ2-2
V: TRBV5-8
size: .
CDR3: CASSLSLAVTGELFF
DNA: TGTGCCAGCAGCTTGTCGCTAGCGGTGACCGGGGAGCTGTTTTTT

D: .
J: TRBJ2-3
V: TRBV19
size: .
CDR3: CASKDTSSTDTQYF
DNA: TGTGCCAGTAAGGACACAAGTAGCACAGATACGCAGTATTTT

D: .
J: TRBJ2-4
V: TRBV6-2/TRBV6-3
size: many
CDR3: CASSYLRLAKNIQYF
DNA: TGTGCCAGCAGTTACTTGAGACTAGCCAAAAACATTCAGTACTTC

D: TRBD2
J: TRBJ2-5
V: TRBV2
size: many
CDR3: CASSELAGEVGETQYF
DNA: TGTGCCAGCAGTGAACTAGCGGGAGAGGTGGGAGAGACCCAGTACTTC

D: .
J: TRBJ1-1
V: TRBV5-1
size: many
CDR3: CASSFRGGYTEAFF
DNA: TGCGCCAGCAGCTTTCGAGGGGGATATACTGAAGCTTTCTTT

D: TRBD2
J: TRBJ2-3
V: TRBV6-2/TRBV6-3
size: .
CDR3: CASSSTSGRGRDTQYF
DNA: TGTGCCAGCAGCTCGACTAGCGGGAGAGGCCGAGATACGCAGTATTTT